These T cell receptor beta chains were read from a single sample in a study of Graves' ophthalmopathy and Graves' hyperthyroidism. A single record per CDR3 protein comes from TCRdb applying MiXCR to the multiplex PCR reads. This sample has about 390,000 distinct CDR3 sequences, with roughly 15% found just once. The sequenced sample consisted of peripheral blood. The receptors shown here come from a woman aged 18-29 years with stable Graves' hyperthyroidism. The conserved cysteine and the conserved F or W are not part of the CDR3 here. Clone size is given for some rows only: seen once, a few or many times, or a class if the clone is expanded.

j_gene: TRBJ2-5
v_gene: TRBV6-5
abundance: many
CDR3aa: ASRRLGQETQY

j_gene: TRBJ2-3
v_gene: TRBV6-1
abundance: few
CDR3aa: ASRHSGGPTDTQY

j_gene: TRBJ2-7
v_gene: TRBV12-3/TRBV12-4
abundance: many
CDR3aa: ASGEGKGTISSSYEQY

j_gene: TRBJ2-5
v_gene: TRBV12-3/TRBV12-4
abundance: many
CDR3aa: ASSLVSRETQY

j_gene: TRBJ1-1
v_gene: TRBV5-1
abundance: many
CDR3aa: ASSSEGRGGTEAF

j_gene: TRBJ2-5
v_gene: TRBV12-3/TRBV12-4
abundance: -
CDR3aa: ASSLAAGTGGWETQY

j_gene: TRBJ1-3
v_gene: TRBV6-1
abundance: -
CDR3aa: ASSETKNSGNTIY

j_gene: TRBJ2-5
v_gene: TRBV7-8
abundance: few
CDR3aa: ASSLHYPGQGQETRY

j_gene: TRBJ1-1
v_gene: TRBV19
abundance: many
CDR3aa: ASSVPRVGGEAF

j_gene: TRBJ1-2
v_gene: TRBV12-3/TRBV12-4
abundance: many
CDR3aa: AIRQDRPYGYT

j_gene: TRBJ2-2
v_gene: TRBV12-5
abundance: many
CDR3aa: ASGFPLNRGNTGELF

j_gene: TRBJ1-5
v_gene: TRBV6-5
abundance: -
CDR3aa: ASSYGHYGNQPQH

j_gene: TRBJ2-5
v_gene: TRBV20-1
abundance: many
CDR3aa: SAGSRETQY

j_gene: TRBJ1-2
v_gene: TRBV6-1
abundance: many
CDR3aa: ASSRYRDLGGGYT

j_gene: TRBJ1-1
v_gene: TRBV5-1
abundance: many
CDR3aa: ASGRIGGDVGGVTEAF

j_gene: TRBJ2-2
v_gene: TRBV7-9
abundance: many
CDR3aa: ASRSFTGTGELF

j_gene: TRBJ2-7
v_gene: TRBV6-4
abundance: few
CDR3aa: AGPLGGDHYEQY

j_gene: TRBJ1-2
v_gene: TRBV27
abundance: many
CDR3aa: ASSKIRQAANYGYT

j_gene: TRBJ2-5
v_gene: TRBV29-1
abundance: many
CDR3aa: SVGGGLAGVKTQY

j_gene: TRBJ2-2
v_gene: TRBV20-1
abundance: many
CDR3aa: SANELNTGELF

j_gene: TRBJ1-2
v_gene: TRBV6-5
abundance: many
CDR3aa: ASSQDRLYGYT

j_gene: TRBJ2-7
v_gene: TRBV11-3
abundance: many
CDR3aa: ASRYYPYEQY

j_gene: TRBJ2-4
v_gene: TRBV7-8
abundance: many
CDR3aa: ASSLNLVGAKNIQY

j_gene: TRBJ1-2
v_gene: TRBV19
abundance: few
CDR3aa: ASSIRPTGPRGYT

j_gene: TRBJ1-6
v_gene: TRBV12-5
abundance: many
CDR3aa: ASGPGGYNSPLH

j_gene: TRBJ1-1
v_gene: TRBV7-2
abundance: many
CDR3aa: ASRSRDRAEEAF

j_gene: TRBJ2-2
v_gene: TRBV27
abundance: many
CDR3aa: ASRTGFSTGELF

j_gene: TRBJ1-5
v_gene: TRBV6-1
abundance: many
CDR3aa: ASENRESGNQPQH

j_gene: TRBJ1-6
v_gene: TRBV4-1
abundance: many
CDR3aa: ASSPGQGPNNSPLH

j_gene: TRBJ1-1
v_gene: TRBV27
abundance: -
CDR3aa: ASSYSISAGNTEAF

j_gene: TRBJ1-1
v_gene: TRBV20-1
abundance: many
CDR3aa: SARGTDLNTEAF

j_gene: TRBJ1-2
v_gene: TRBV10-2
abundance: many
CDR3aa: ASSPPGGVGYT

j_gene: TRBJ2-7
v_gene: TRBV3-1
abundance: few
CDR3aa: ASSQKGGGEQY

j_gene: TRBJ1-2
v_gene: TRBV3-1
abundance: few
CDR3aa: ASRGSLYGYT

j_gene: TRBJ2-7
v_gene: TRBV6-1
abundance: few
CDR3aa: ASFFAPGIYEQY

j_gene: TRBJ2-7
v_gene: TRBV15
abundance: many
CDR3aa: ATGSSSYEQY

j_gene: TRBJ1-3
v_gene: TRBV27
abundance: many
CDR3aa: ASSSRDSLNTIY

j_gene: TRBJ1-2
v_gene: TRBV28
abundance: many
CDR3aa: ASSLSLRDGYT

j_gene: TRBJ2-7
v_gene: TRBV6-2/TRBV6-3
abundance: many
CDR3aa: ASVRDGNMEQY